The 8 T cell receptor beta chains listed next were all sequenced from one sample in a study of blood T cell repertoires in COVID-19. Sequencing used immunoSEQ multiplex PCR; TCRdb keeps in-frame clones, though not all of them. In the table there are a few hundred thousand clones, 82% of which are singletons. The sequencing input was peripheral blood. The origin of the receptors is a woman of 80 years or more with COVID-19, enrolled during active disease.

The J gene is TRBJ2-4, the V gene TRBV2; 7 bases are shared with TRBD2. Looked up from germline, CDR1 is SNHLY and CDR2 is FYNNEI. J was trimmed by 7 bases and V by 1 base; bases with no gene match: 4. The CDR3 length is 14 residues. DNA of the CDR3: TGTGCCAGCAGTGAAGAGGGACTATTGAACATTCAGTACTTC. Translation gives CASSEEGLLNIQYF.

The chain employs TRBV28 and TRBJ2-1; D call uncertain. V shed 8 bases and J shed 1 base, with 6 bases lying between them. CDR3 length: 12 amino acids. The germline gives CDR1 MDHEN, CDR2 SYDVKM. The CDR3: CASGQSYNEQFF. CDR3 nucleotide sequence: TGTGCCAGCGGGCAGTCCTACAATGAGCAGTTCTTC.

This chain joins TRBV5-4 and TRBJ1-5; TRBD1 matches at 10 bases. CDR1 and CDR2 from the germline V gene are SGHNT and YYREEE (reference sequence). Trimming removed 4 bases from V and 4 bases from J; junction bases left unmatched: 5. The CDR3 length is 15 residues. Written as DNA, the CDR3 is TGTGCCAGCAGCCCCGACAGGGGGCAAAATCAGCCCCAGCATTTT. Translation: CASSPDRGQNQPQHF.

The rearrangement links TRBV18 to TRBJ1-5; 7 bases line up with TRBD1. V was clipped by 6 bases and J by 1 base; unmatched bases: 6. The CDR3 runs 15 residues. Germline loops: CDR1 KGHSH, CDR2 LQKENI. The chain's CDR3 is CASSIATGSNQPQHF. DNA for the CDR3: TGTGCCAGCTCCATCGCGACAGGGAGCAATCAGCCCCAGCATTTT.

The sample holds many counts of this clone. This rearrangement joins TRBV21-1 to TRBJ1-2. TRBV21-1 is given as a pseudogene. The CDR3 loop spans 12 amino acids. The CDR3 coding sequence is TGTGCCCTTAGGGGGGGGAACTATGGCTACACCTTC. This encodes CALRGGNYGYTF.

The chain combines TRBV16 with TRBJ1-4; 8 bases line up with TRBD1. V shed 7 bases and J 7 bases; nucleotides not matched to a gene: 11. The germline V gene encodes CDR1 KGHSY and CDR2 FQNENV. This CDR3 region has 15 residues. The DNA for the CDR3 is TGTGCCAGCACACTCCCCGGGACAGGACGTGAAAAACTGTTTTTT. This sequence encodes CASTLPGTGREKLFF.

The J gene is TRBJ2-7, the V gene TRBV6-5; 7 nucleotides line up with TRBD1. V shed 3 bases, J shed 5 bases, and the junction held 10 bases outside the gene matches. The germline V gene encodes CDR1 MNHEY and CDR2 SVGAGI. The CDR3 spans 15 residues. Here the CDR3 reads CASSYYPGQNNEQYF. Here the CDR3 DNA reads TGTGCCAGCAGTTATTATCCGGGACAGAATAACGAGCAGTACTTC.

This clone appeared a few times. The rearrangement links TRBV7-2 to TRBJ2-2, with D possibly matching TRBD1 (5 bases). The CDR3 is 14 amino acids. CDR1 SGHTA and CDR2 FQGNSA come from the germline V gene. Between the trimmed V and J ends, which lost 4 bases and 2 bases, there was a span of 8 bases. CDR3 region: CASSWGVNTGELFF. Here the CDR3 DNA reads TGTGCCAGCAGCTGGGGCGTTAACACCGGGGAGCTGTTTTTT. Together with reference TRBV7-2 and TRBJ2-2, the CDR3 gives the full variable domain: GAGVSQSPSNKVTEKGKDVELRCDPISGHTALYWYRQSLGQGLEFLIYFQGNSAPDKSGLPSDRFSAERTGGSVSTLTIQRTQQEDSAVYLCASSWGVNTGELFFGEGSRLTVL.